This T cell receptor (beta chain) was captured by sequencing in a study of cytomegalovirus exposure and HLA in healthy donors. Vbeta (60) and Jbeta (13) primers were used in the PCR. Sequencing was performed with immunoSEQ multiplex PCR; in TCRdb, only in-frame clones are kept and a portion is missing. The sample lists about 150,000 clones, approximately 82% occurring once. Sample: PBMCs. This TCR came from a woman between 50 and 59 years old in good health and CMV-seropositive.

For the CDR3, the DNA is TGTGCCAGTAACCAGGGTGGTTATGAAAAACTGTTTTTT. Encoded protein: CASNQGGYEKLFF. This chain connects TRBV28 to TRBJ1-4; perhaps TRBD1 as D (5 bases). V lost 9 bases, J lost 6 bases, and 14 bases lay in between. Germline values: CDR1 MDHEN, CDR2 SYDVKM. CDR3 length: 13 amino acids.